These 22 T cell receptor beta chains originate from one sample sequenced in a study of technical replicates of blood from a handful of donors. Generated by immunoSEQ multiplex PCR, the TCRdb table keeps only in-frame clones and is missing some. The data contain roughly 76,000 clones, roughly 92% of them singletons. The sequenced sample consisted of T cells isolated from PBMCs. All receptors come from a human donor in good health.

The chain joins TRBV4-1 to TRBJ2-2, with 15 bases fitting TRBD2. Unmatched junction bases numbered 13, after V lost 4 bases and J lost 4 bases. This CDR3 spans 20 amino acids. Germline assignment: CDR1 MGHRA and CDR2 YSYEKL. The CDR3 coding sequence is TGCGCCAGCAGCCGCATTGGACTAGCGGGAGGGCCTTCTAGCACCGGGGAGCTGTTTTTT. Protein: CASSRIGLAGGPSSTGELFF.

The chain has TRBV2 and TRBJ2-3; D unclear. The ends were cut back, 5 bases at V and 2 bases at J, with 8 bases in the middle. This CDR3 is built from 13 residues. The V gene's germline CDR1 is SNHLY and CDR2 FYNNEI. The CDR3 DNA is TGTGCCAGCAGTTACAGTTACACAGATACGCAGTATTTT. Translated, it gives CASSYSYTDTQYF.

The chain links TRBV28 to TRBJ1-2; the match to TRBD1 covers 9 bases. This CDR3 is 14 amino acids long. The junction had 1 base not matched to a gene; V was cut back by 3 bases and J by 2 bases. The germline CDR1 and CDR2 sequences are MDHEN and SYDVKM. The CDR3 protein is CASSLGQGNYGYTF. CDR3 nucleotides: TGTGCCAGCAGTTTGGGACAGGGAAACTATGGCTACACCTTC.

The chain links TRBV18 to TRBJ1-6; D ambiguous. The V end lost 2 bases, the J end lost 7 bases, and 12 bases lay between the germline ends. Germline V gene sequence: CDR1 KGHSH, CDR2 LQKENI. The length of the CDR3 is 15 residues. CDR3 protein: CASSPKGGLNSPLHF. The CDR3 nucleotides read TGTGCCAGCTCACCAAAGGGAGGGTTGAATTCACCCCTCCACTTT.

The J gene is TRBJ1-1, the V gene TRBV13; TRBD1 might be the D (6 bases). Trimming shortened V by 8 bases and J by 2 bases, and 15 bases separated the two germline ends. The CDR3 contains 14 residues. Germline V gene data show CDR1 as PRHDT and CDR2 as FYEKMQ (reference sequence). DNA of the CDR3: TGTGCCAGCCAGCGGACAGAGACTAACACTGAAGCTTTCTTT. It yields the protein CASQRTETNTEAFF.

The V call is TRBV6-5, the J call TRBJ2-1; tentatively, D is TRBD2 (5 bases). The CDR3 totals 13 residues. V lost 0 bases and J lost 12, with 12 bases in between. Germline V gives CDR1 MNHEY, CDR2 SVGAGI. The CDR3 loop is CASSYSKLEAQFF. Here the CDR3 DNA reads TGTGCCAGCAGTTACTCGAAGTTGGAGGCGCAGTTCTTC.

This clone was seen a single time. The rearrangement joins TRBV7-2 to TRBJ2-5; 8 bases match TRBD2. CDR1 and CDR2 from the germline V gene are SGHTA and FQGNSA. CDR3 length: 14 amino acids. Germline trimming cut 1 base from V and 5 bases from J; bases unmatched to any gene: 3. CDR3 loop: CASSLGTSRETQYF. CDR3 nucleotides: TGTGCCAGCAGCTTAGGGACTAGCAGGGAGACCCAGTACTTC. The variable domain in full, completed from reference TRBV7-2 and TRBJ2-5, reads GAGVSQSPSNKVTEKGKDVELRCDPISGHTALYWYRQSLGQGLEFLIYFQGNSAPDKSGLPSDRFSAERTGGSVSTLTIQRTQQEDSAVYLCASSLGTSRETQYFGPGTRLLVL.

The rearrangement joins TRBV11-3 to TRBJ2-7; 7 bases align to TRBD1. CDR1 and CDR2 from the germline V gene are SGHNT and YENEEA. CDR3 size: 15 residues. The V gene end was trimmed by 5 bases and the J gene end by 2 bases; junction bases not matched to a gene: 9. The CDR3 DNA reads TGTGCCAGCAGCCACGGACATGACAGGGCCTACGAGCAGTACTTC. Encoded protein: CASSHGHDRAYEQYF.

The chain combines TRBV2 with TRBJ2-7; the D gene is possibly TRBD2 (5 bases). The CDR3 runs to 13 residues. The germline V gene encodes CDR1 SNHLY and CDR2 FYNNEI. The germline V and J ends were trimmed by 8 bases and 3 bases, with 14 bases remaining between them. CDR3 region: CASGSSMNYEQYF. The CDR3 DNA sequence: TGTGCCAGCGGGAGCAGCATGAACTACGAGCAGTACTTC.

V gene TRBV6-1 combines with J gene TRBJ2-7; tentative D call: TRBD2 (6 bases). The germline V gene has CDR1 MNHNS and CDR2 SASEGT. With 10 bases removed from V and 4 bases from J, the gap between germline ends came to 14 bases. The CDR3 is 12 amino acids. The CDR3 is CATWEAYYEQYF. The DNA of the CDR3 is TGTGCCACTTGGGAGGCCTATTACGAGCAGTACTTC.

The chain employs TRBV7-9 and TRBJ2-1; a possible D gene is TRBD2 (5 bases). V lost 5 bases to trimming and J lost 1 base, with 18 bases between them. Germline assignment: CDR1 SEHNR and CDR2 FQNEAQ (reference sequence). The CDR3 spans 17 residues. DNA of the CDR3: TGTGCCAGCAGCCCCCTCTGGGTAGGAGGTTCCTACAATGAGCAGTTCTTC. Its translation: CASSPLWVGGSYNEQFF.

This sequence joins TRBV27 and TRBJ2-2; D is possibly TRBD2 (6 bases). The V gene lost 5 bases and the J gene lost 10 bases, with 20 bases spanning the gap. This CDR3 is 15 amino acids long. Germline V lookup: CDR1 MNHEY, CDR2 SMNVEV (reference sequence). The CDR3 sequence is CASSPLLGTAAELFF. CDR3 in DNA: TGTGCCAGCAGTCCCCTACTCGGGACTGCCGCGGAGCTGTTTTTT.

The chain carries TRBV27 and TRBJ2-7; D not resolved. This CDR3 spans 12 amino acids. The V and J ends lost 8 bases and 7 bases respectively, with 15 bases between them. Per germline, CDR1 MNHEY and CDR2 SMNVEV (reference sequence). The CDR3, as DNA: TGTGCCAGCTCTGGGCTTCCTACGGAGCAGTACTTC. Translated: CASSGLPTEQYF.

The rearrangement uses TRBV11-2 and TRBJ1-5; tentative D call: TRBD1 (6 bases). Trimming took 0 bases from V and 4 from J, leaving 10 bases between them. The CDR3 is 15 amino acids. The germline V gene encodes CDR1 SGHAT and CDR2 FQNNGV. CDR3 in DNA: TGTGCCAGCAGCTTAGACATTGGACAGAATCAGCCCCAGCATTTT. It encodes CASSLDIGQNQPQHF.

V gene TRBV5-1 combines with J gene TRBJ2-2; D may be TRBD2 (6 bases). The germline gives CDR1 SGHRS, CDR2 YFSETQ. There are 14 residues in the CDR3. V lost 5 bases and J 5 bases, leaving 13 bases between the germline ends. The DNA of the CDR3 is TGCGCCAGCAGGTTATCGGAGGGAACCGGGGAGCTGTTTTTT. Protein: CASRLSEGTGELFF.

This clone came up once. The chain links TRBV19 to TRBJ1-6; 7 nucleotides line up with TRBD1. V lost 5 bases and J lost 10; bases outside the gene matches: 8. This CDR3 is 14 amino acids long. CDR1 LNHDA and CDR2 SQIVND come from the germline V gene (reference sequence). The CDR3 sequence: CASSVHRGSSPLHF. As DNA, the CDR3 is TGTGCCAGTAGTGTCCACAGGGGATCCTCACCCCTCCACTTT.

The chain joins TRBV6-6 to TRBJ1-3; 10 nucleotides align to TRBD1. Germline lookup yields CDR1 MNHNY and CDR2 SVGAGI (reference sequence). J lost 2 bases, V lost 5 bases, and 3 bases had no gene match. CDR3 length equals 15 residues. The chain's CDR3 is CASSTDRGPGNTIYF. In nucleotides, the CDR3 is TGTGCCAGCAGTACCGACAGGGGGCCTGGAAACACCATATATTTT.

The CDR3 loop is CASSLGSGVSDTQYF. CDR3 DNA: TGTGCCAGCAGCTTGGGTAGCGGGGTCTCGGATACGCAGTATTTT. V usage is TRBV7-3 and J usage is TRBJ2-3, with TRBD2 identical over 8 bases. The ends lost 3 bases at V and 6 bases at J; junction bases unmatched: 8. The CDR3 spans 15 residues. Germline lookup yields CDR1 SGHTA and CDR2 FQGTGA.

The chain carries TRBV6-1 and TRBJ2-3; D is perhaps TRBD1 (5 bases). V dropped 0 bases and J dropped 0 bases, with 13 bases sitting between them. Germline CDR1 reads MNHNS; CDR2 reads SASEGT. CDR3 length: 17 amino acids. This chain's CDR3 is CASSEAKGPASTDTQYF. The CDR3 DNA reads as TGTGCCAGCAGTGAAGCAAAGGGGCCCGCGAGCACAGATACGCAGTATTTT.

This chain connects TRBV14 to TRBJ1-2; D not resolved. This CDR3 spans 13 amino acids. CDR1 is SGHDN and CDR2 is FVKESK in the germline V gene. V dropped 1 base and J dropped 2 bases, with 5 bases sitting between them. The CDR3 DNA sequence: TGTGCCAGCAGCCAAGGAGGGAACTATGGCTACACCTTC. It translates to CASSQGGNYGYTF.

The chain carries TRBV27 and TRBJ2-5, with TRBD2 matching over 15 bases. The CDR3 length is 18 residues. Germline CDR1 is MNHEY and CDR2 is SMNVEV (reference sequence). J was trimmed by 0 bases and V by 5 bases; bases with no gene match: 7. The CDR3 region is CASSRGLAGGWDQETQYF. CDR3 sequence (DNA): TGTGCCAGCAGTCGGGGACTAGCGGGAGGTTGGGACCAAGAGACCCAGTACTTC.

The CDR3 DNA sequence: TGTGCCAGCGCAACCCACGGACAGGGCACAGATACGCAGTATTTT. Its translation is CASATHGQGTDTQYF. The chain recombines TRBV2 with TRBJ2-3; 7 bases are a match to TRBD1. The V segment lost 8 bases and the J segment 1 base; nucleotides outside the gene matches: 9. The CDR3 sequence is 15 residues long. Per the germline V gene, CDR1 is SNHLY and CDR2 is FYNNEI.